This TCR beta chain was identified during a study of blood T cell repertoires in COVID-19. Study summary: Material from acute and convalescent COVID-19 was sourced from the United States, Italy and Spain. T cells, B-cell-depleted T cells, or PBMCs supplied cDNA or gDNA.

The CDR3 loop spans 14 amino acids. Germline V gene lookup returns CDR1 KGHDR and CDR2 SFDVKD. V shed 4 bases, J shed 7 bases, and the junction held 7 bases outside the gene matches. The data were produced by immunoSEQ multiplex PCR, yet TCRdb's version contains in-frame clones alone and is incomplete. The profile shows roughly 82,000 clones, approximately 82% of them singletons. The TCR was taken from a man aged 55 to 69 with acute or convalescent COVID-19. The J gene is TRBJ2-7, the V gene TRBV24-1; 9 bases agree with TRBD2. The source material was peripheral blood. The CDR3 loop reads CATSEPGLASEQYF. CDR3 nucleotides: TGTGCCACCAGTGAGCCGGGACTAGCAAGTGAGCAGTACTTC.